These 27 T cell receptor beta chains were all obtained from the same sample, sequenced in a study of shared clonotypes between healthy human individuals. The table came from immunoSEQ multiplex PCR; TCRdb's copy has only in-frame clones and leaves some out. Of approximately 530,000 clones listed, roughly 95% are singletons. Sequences were obtained from naive CD4+ T cells sorted from blood. The subset was: CD45RA+ positively selected. The source of these receptors is a woman between 25 and 40 years old in good health.

V is TRBV2 and J is TRBJ2-1; D uncertain. Germline V CDR1 and CDR2: SNHLY, FYNNEI. V was shortened by 3 bases and J by 7 bases, with 4 bases between the two germline ends. The CDR3 consists of 11 residues. Written as DNA, the CDR3 is TGTGCCAGCAGTGATTTAAATGAGCAGTTCTTC. Translated, it gives CASSDLNEQFF.

V is TRBV5-4 and J is TRBJ2-6; 7 positions agree with TRBD2. V lost 3 bases and J lost 3; bases outside the gene matches: 6. CDR1 and CDR2 from the germline V gene are SGHNT and YYREEE (reference sequence). The CDR3 extends over 16 amino acids. The CDR3 region has the DNA TGTGCCAGCAGCTCCCGTCGGGGGGTTGGGGCCAACGTCCTGACTTTC. Translating it yields CASSSRRGVGANVLTF.

Comments on this clone: The junction departs from the called germline gene at one end, perhaps through a read error. The V and J genes are TRBV4-3 and TRBJ1-4, with no clear D. CDR1 LGHNA and CDR2 YSLEER come from the germline V gene. The CDR3 contains 10 residues. CDR3 coding DNA: TGCGCCAGCAGCCCAGGTCGGGTGTGGTTT. Protein: CASSPGRVWF.

This clone was observed once. The rearrangement links TRBV5-1 to TRBJ2-7; 11 bases line up with TRBD1. The V gene's germline CDR1 is SGHRS and CDR2 YFSETQ. This CDR3 is 15 amino acids long. J gave up 4 bases and V 4 bases, and 7 bases lay outside the gene matches. CDR3 residues: CASSGQGQGVYEQYF. CDR3 nucleotides: TGCGCCAGCAGCGGGCAGGGACAGGGGGTTTACGAGCAGTACTTC.

As to this clone: This same CDR3 is encoded by further DNA sequences in the sample. CDR3 sequence: CASSAQGGNQPQHF. Written as DNA, the CDR3 is TGTGCCAGCAGTGCGCAGGGCGGCAATCAGCCCCAGCATTTT. The V call is TRBV6-4, the J call TRBJ1-5, with D perhaps matching TRBD1 (5 bases). CDR3 length equals 14 residues. With 4 bases removed from V and 2 bases from J, the gap between germline ends came to 9 bases. Germline V gene lookup returns CDR1 MRHNA and CDR2 SNTAGT.

Remarks on this clone: This specimen includes other DNA sequences encoding the same CDR3. The J gene is TRBJ2-2, the V gene TRBV5-1; D is unresolved. Between the trimmed V and J ends, which lost 0 bases and 0 bases, there was a span of 6 bases. The CDR3 spans 15 residues. CDR1 is SGHRS and CDR2 is YFSETQ in the germline V gene. CDR3 DNA: TGCGCCAGCAGCTTGGGAGAAGCGAACACCGGGGAGCTGTTTTTT. It translates to CASSLGEANTGELFF.

The rearrangement links TRBV19 to TRBJ2-1; the D call may be TRBD1 or TRBD2 (5 bases each). The CDR3 runs 16 residues. Germline CDR1 LNHDA, CDR2 SQIVND (reference sequence). V lost 3 bases and J 2 bases, leaving 14 bases between the germline ends. DNA for the CDR3: TGTGCCAGTAGTATTAGGGGACGAGGGGCCTACAATGAGCAGTTCTTC. Translating gives CASSIRGRGAYNEQFF.

This clone was found once. This chain connects TRBV18 to TRBJ2-7; TRBD2 is a possible D gene (5 bases). The CDR3 has 13 residues. Germline CDR1 and CDR2: KGHSH and LQKENI. V lost 2 bases and J 2 bases, leaving 7 bases between the germline ends. As DNA, the CDR3 is TGTGCCAGCTCACCAACGGGGACCTACGAGCAGTACTTC. Protein: CASSPTGTYEQYF.

This chain links TRBV19 with TRBJ1-3; D ambiguous. The CDR3 consists of 15 residues. V lost 5 bases to trimming and J lost 4 bases, with 15 bases between them. The germline V gene has CDR1 LNHDA and CDR2 SQIVND (reference sequence). The CDR3 DNA reads as TGTGCCAGTAGTCCGGAGGAGTCAGGCGGAAACACCATATATTTT. Protein product: CASSPEESGGNTIYF.

The CDR3 sequence is CASSIAYGETQYF. CDR3 sequence (DNA): TGTGCCAGTAGTATAGCCTATGGGGAGACCCAGTACTTC. The chain couples TRBV19 to TRBJ2-5; D is unresolved. Germline V gene data show CDR1 as LNHDA and CDR2 as SQIVND (reference sequence). The CDR3 contains 13 residues. V was pared by 1 base and J by 5 bases, with 8 bases between. The whole variable domain, remainder taken from reference TRBV19 and TRBJ2-5, is DGGITQSPKYLFRKEGQNVTLSCEQNLNHDAMYWYRQDPGQGLRLIYYSQIVNDFQKGDIAEGYSVSREKKESFPLTVTSAQKNPTAFYLCASSIAYGETQYFGPGTRLLVL.

The V call is TRBV28, the J call TRBJ2-4, with D perhaps matching TRBD1 (5 bases). Germline loops: CDR1 MDHEN, CDR2 SYDVKM. V was trimmed by 2 bases and J by 5 bases, leaving 19 bases between them. The CDR3 extends over 17 amino acids. The CDR3 nucleotides read TGTGCCAGCAGTTTAAGGCTGGTTGGCAGGGTACAAAACATTCAGTACTTC. This gives the protein CASSLRLVGRVQNIQYF.

The chain recombines TRBV7-2 with TRBJ1-1, with D hard to call. CDR1 is SGHTA, CDR2 FQGNSA, per germline. Deletions cut 4 bases from V and 11 bases from J, with 23 bases between. The CDR3 is made up of 15 amino acids. The CDR3, as DNA: TGTGCCAGCAGCTCCGAGACTGGCCCCGGGGAGGGCGCTTTCTTT. Translation: CASSSETGPGEGAFF.

The rearrangement links TRBV18 to TRBJ1-5; D possibly corresponds to TRBD1 (6 bases). There are 14 residues in the CDR3. V was shortened by 5 bases and J by 0 bases, with 8 bases between the two germline ends. CDR1 is KGHSH, CDR2 LQKENI, per germline. The chain's CDR3 is CASSTGTSNQPQHF. CDR3 nucleotides: TGTGCCAGCTCAACAGGGACTAGCAATCAGCCCCAGCATTTT.

The chain's CDR3 is CASSLATGNYGYTF. The CDR3 nucleotides are TGTGCCAGCAGCCTCGCAACAGGGAACTATGGCTACACCTTC. V is TRBV28 and J is TRBJ1-2, with a weak D call TRBD1 (6 bases). Germline CDR1 reads MDHEN; CDR2 reads SYDVKM. This CDR3 region has 14 residues. With 6 bases removed from V and 2 bases from J, the gap between germline ends came to 13 bases.

J is TRBJ2-7 and V is TRBV5-1; TRBD2 matches 7 bases. The V gene end was trimmed by 4 bases and the J gene end by 3 bases; junction bases not matched to a gene: 7. The CDR3 is 14 residues long. CDR1 and CDR2 (germline): SGHRS, YFSETQ. The CDR3 region is CASSLGLGNYEQYF. DNA for the CDR3: TGCGCCAGCAGCCTTGGACTAGGGAACTACGAGCAGTACTTC. Full variable domain (missing parts from reference TRBV5-1 and TRBJ2-7): KAGVTQTPRYLIKTRGQQVTLSCSPISGHRSVSWYQQTPGQGLQFLFEYFSETQRNKGNFPGRFSGRQFSNSRSEMNVSTLELGDSALYLCASSLGLGNYEQYFGPGTRLTVT.

The CDR3 DNA is TGTGCCATCAGTGTCACGGCGGGTTCCTACGAGCAGTACTTC. Encoded protein: CAISVTAGSYEQYF. This chain joins TRBV10-3 and TRBJ2-5; D may be TRBD2 (5 bases). The J call could be wrong; TRBJ2-7 is a better fit for the DNA end. The CDR3 covers 14 residues. Germline V gives CDR1 ENHRY, CDR2 SYGVKD.

A single count supports this clone. Other DNA sequences within the sample encode an identical CDR3. V is TRBV7-2 and J is TRBJ2-7, with no clear D. V dropped 5 bases and J dropped 1 base, with 3 bases sitting between them. The CDR3 runs 11 residues. Germline V gene sequence: CDR1 SGHTA, CDR2 FQGNSA. CDR3 sequence: CASSRSYEQYF. CDR3 DNA: TGTGCCAGCAGCCGTTCCTACGAGCAGTACTTC.

This clone is a singleton in its sample. The rearrangement links TRBV5-6 to TRBJ1-1, with a possible D match to TRBD1 (6 bases). This CDR3 has 13 amino acids. Germline V lookup: CDR1 SGHDT, CDR2 YYEEEE. V lost 8 bases and J lost 5, with 16 bases in between. The CDR3 nucleotides are TGTGCCAGTAGAGGGGGGGCATGGACTGAAGCTTTCTTT. Its protein product is CASRGGAWTEAFF.

The J gene is TRBJ2-1, the V gene TRBV7-9; TRBD2 matches at 10 bases. V trimming: 7 bases; J trimming: 4 bases; junction bases outside the gene matches: 1. Germline lookup yields CDR1 SEHNR and CDR2 FQNEAQ (reference sequence). The CDR3 is made up of 13 amino acids. This CDR3 is CASTSGRYNEQFF. CDR3 in DNA: TGTGCCAGCACTAGCGGGAGATACAATGAGCAGTTCTTC.

The rearrangement joins TRBV18 to TRBJ1-3; TRBD1 aligns across 7 bases. CDR3 size: 15 residues. Germline lookup yields CDR1 KGHSH and CDR2 LQKENI. J lost 0 bases, V lost 3 bases, and 2 bases had no gene match. CDR3 in DNA: TGTGCCAGCTCACCGGACAGGCTCTCTGGAAACACCATATATTTT. Translating it yields CASSPDRLSGNTIYF.

Here the CDR3 reads CASSPAAGPNTEAFF. CDR3 sequence (DNA): TGTGCCAGCAGCCCGGCGGCAGGGCCGAACACTGAAGCTTTCTTT. The chain joins TRBV11-2 to TRBJ1-1, with D possibly being TRBD1 (5 bases). V lost 5 bases and J lost 1, with 14 bases in between. CDR1 is SGHAT, CDR2 FQNNGV, per germline. The CDR3 spans 15 residues.

V and J are TRBV10-3 and TRBJ2-5; TRBD2 matches at 7 bases. Gene TRBJ2-7 matches the end of the DNA better, so the J call may be wrong. Germline V gene data show CDR1 as ENHRY and CDR2 as SYGVKD. The CDR3 has 14 residues. CDR3 in amino acids: CAISAGGSFYEQYF. The DNA of the CDR3 is TGTGCCATCAGTGCGGGCGGGAGTTTCTACGAGCAGTACTTC.

This clone was picked up a small number of times. This rearrangement joins TRBV18 to TRBJ2-5; TRBD2 matches at 14 bases. The V gene's germline CDR1 is KGHSH and CDR2 LQKENI. Unmatched junction bases numbered 5, after V lost 4 bases and J lost 4 bases. The CDR3 consists of 16 residues. DNA for the CDR3: TGTGCCAGCTCACATGAGACTAGCGGGAGGGGAGAGACCCAGTACTTC. This translates into CASSHETSGRGETQYF.

The chain recombines TRBV25-1 with TRBJ2-1; D remains unclear. Trimming removed 6 bases at V and 4 bases at J, with 25 bases between. CDR1 and CDR2 (germline): MGHDK, SYGVNS. CDR3 length: 18 residues. The CDR3 nucleotides are TGTGCCAGCAGCCAAAGGCATGGGGAAGGTAGTAAGTACAATGAGCAGTTCTTC. Protein sequence: CASSQRHGEGSKYNEQFF.

The sample holds one count of this clone. The CDR3 here is CASSFALLETQYF. CDR3 in DNA: TGTGCCAGCAGCTTCGCCCTATTAGAGACCCAGTACTTC. The chain links TRBV7-7 to TRBJ2-5; D remains unclear. V lost 3 bases, J lost 4 bases, and 9 bases lay in between. The germline V gene has CDR1 SSHAT and CDR2 FNYEAQ (reference sequence). CDR3 size: 13 residues. Supplemented by reference TRBV7-7 and TRBJ2-5, the full variable domain reads GAGVSQSPRYKVTKRGQDVTLRCDPISSHATLYWYQQALGQGPEFLTYFNYEAQPDKSGLPSDRFSAERPEGSISTLTIQRTEQRDSAMYRCASSFALLETQYFGPGTRLLVL.

V and J are TRBV4-1 and TRBJ2-1; 11 bases fit TRBD2. This CDR3 is 19 amino acids long. V lost 0 bases and J lost 5; bases outside the gene matches: 12. The V gene's germline CDR1 is MGHRA and CDR2 YSYEKL. The CDR3 DNA reads TGCGCCAGCAGCCAAGAGACAGGGATGACTAGCGGGGTTCACAATGAGCAGTTCTTC. It codes for CASSQETGMTSGVHNEQFF.

V is TRBV5-1 and J is TRBJ2-2; the D is unclear. The germline CDR1 and CDR2 sequences are SGHRS and YFSETQ. The CDR3 runs to 15 residues. Trimming removed 1 base at V and 4 bases at J, with 11 bases between. CDR3 coding DNA: TGCGCCAGCAGCTTGCAAGGATCGGGCACCGGGGAGCTGTTTTTT. This encodes CASSLQGSGTGELFF.